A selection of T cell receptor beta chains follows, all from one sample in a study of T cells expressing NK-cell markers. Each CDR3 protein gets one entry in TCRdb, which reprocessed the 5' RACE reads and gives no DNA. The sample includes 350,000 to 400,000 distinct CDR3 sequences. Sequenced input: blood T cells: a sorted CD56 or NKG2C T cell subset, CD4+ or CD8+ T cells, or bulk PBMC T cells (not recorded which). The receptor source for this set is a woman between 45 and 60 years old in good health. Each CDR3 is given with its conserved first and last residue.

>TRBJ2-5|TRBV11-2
CASSRNGPQETQYF
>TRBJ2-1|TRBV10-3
CAIRGSGKSPDYNEQFF
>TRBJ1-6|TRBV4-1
CASSQPGHDNSPLHF
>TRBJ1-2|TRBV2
CASTTGQGDPNYGYTF
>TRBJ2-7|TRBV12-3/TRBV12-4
CASSLRGHPSYEQYF
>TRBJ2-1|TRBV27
CASSWGGGKGNEQFF
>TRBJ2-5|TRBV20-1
CSAERTVQETQYF
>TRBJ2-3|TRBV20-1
CSARDLLAVTDTQYF
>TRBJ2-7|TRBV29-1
CSGVDYYEQYF
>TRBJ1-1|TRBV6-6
CASSSGTVGGTEAFF